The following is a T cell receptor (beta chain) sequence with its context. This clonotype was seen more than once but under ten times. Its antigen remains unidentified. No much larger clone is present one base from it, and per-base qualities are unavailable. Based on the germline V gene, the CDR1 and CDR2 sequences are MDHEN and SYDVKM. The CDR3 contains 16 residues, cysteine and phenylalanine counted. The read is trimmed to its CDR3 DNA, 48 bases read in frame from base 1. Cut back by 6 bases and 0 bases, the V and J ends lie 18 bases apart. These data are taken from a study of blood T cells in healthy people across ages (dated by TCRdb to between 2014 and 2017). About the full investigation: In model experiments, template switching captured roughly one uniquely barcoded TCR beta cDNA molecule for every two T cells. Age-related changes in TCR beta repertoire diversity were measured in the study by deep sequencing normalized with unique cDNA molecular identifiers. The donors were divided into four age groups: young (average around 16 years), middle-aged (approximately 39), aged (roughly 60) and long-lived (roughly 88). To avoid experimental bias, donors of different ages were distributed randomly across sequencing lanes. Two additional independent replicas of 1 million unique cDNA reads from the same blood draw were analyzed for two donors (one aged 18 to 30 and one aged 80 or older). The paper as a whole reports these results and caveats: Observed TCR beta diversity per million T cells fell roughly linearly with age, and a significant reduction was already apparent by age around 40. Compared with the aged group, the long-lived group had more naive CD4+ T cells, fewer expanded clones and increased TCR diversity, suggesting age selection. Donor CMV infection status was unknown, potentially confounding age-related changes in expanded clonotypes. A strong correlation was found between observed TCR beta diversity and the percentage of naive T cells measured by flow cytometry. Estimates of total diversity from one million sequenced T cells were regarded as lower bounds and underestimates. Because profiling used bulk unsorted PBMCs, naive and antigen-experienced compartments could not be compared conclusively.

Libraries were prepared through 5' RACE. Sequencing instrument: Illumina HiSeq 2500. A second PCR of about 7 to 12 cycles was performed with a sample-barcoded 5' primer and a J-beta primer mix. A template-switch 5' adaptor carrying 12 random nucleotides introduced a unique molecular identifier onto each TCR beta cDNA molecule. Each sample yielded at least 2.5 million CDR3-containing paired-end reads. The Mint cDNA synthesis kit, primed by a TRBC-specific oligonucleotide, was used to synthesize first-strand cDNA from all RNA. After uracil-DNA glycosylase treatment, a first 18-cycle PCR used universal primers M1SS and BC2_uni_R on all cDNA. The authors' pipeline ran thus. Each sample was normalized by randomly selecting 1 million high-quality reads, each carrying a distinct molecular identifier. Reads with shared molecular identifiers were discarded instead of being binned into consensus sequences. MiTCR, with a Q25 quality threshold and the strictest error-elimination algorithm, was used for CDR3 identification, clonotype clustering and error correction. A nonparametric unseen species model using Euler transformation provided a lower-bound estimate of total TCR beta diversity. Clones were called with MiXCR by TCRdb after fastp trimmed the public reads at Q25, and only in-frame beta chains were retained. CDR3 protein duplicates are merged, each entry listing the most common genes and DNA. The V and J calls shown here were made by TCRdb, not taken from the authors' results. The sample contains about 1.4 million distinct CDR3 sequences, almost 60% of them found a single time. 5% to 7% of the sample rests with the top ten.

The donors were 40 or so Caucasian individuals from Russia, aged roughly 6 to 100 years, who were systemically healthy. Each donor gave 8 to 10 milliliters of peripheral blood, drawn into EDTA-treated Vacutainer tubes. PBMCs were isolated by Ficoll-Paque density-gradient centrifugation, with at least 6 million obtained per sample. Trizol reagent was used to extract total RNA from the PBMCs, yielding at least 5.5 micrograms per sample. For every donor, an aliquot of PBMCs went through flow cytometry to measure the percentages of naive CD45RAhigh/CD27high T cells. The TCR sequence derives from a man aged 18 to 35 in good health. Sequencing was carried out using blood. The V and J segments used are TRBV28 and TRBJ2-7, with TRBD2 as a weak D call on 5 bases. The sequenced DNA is TGTGCCAGCAGCTCCCAGTCTTTGGGGAGCTCCTACGAGCAGTACTTC. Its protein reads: CASSSQSLGSSYEQYF.